A single sample gave rise to the 17 T cell receptor beta chains below, sequenced in a study of blood T cell repertoires in COVID-19. Clones were read by immunoSEQ multiplex PCR, and TCRdb kept only the in-frame ones, dropping some. The repertoire holds a few hundred thousand clones, 80% to 90% seen once, with approximately 0.84% in the top ten. What was sequenced was peripheral blood. These receptors were collected from a man aged 25-45 years with acute or convalescent COVID-19.

This rearrangement joins TRBV29-1 to TRBJ2-2, with TRBD2 matching over 7 bases. CDR3 size: 16 residues. V gave up 7 bases and J gave up 3 bases; unmatched junction bases: 14. The germline V gene has CDR1 SQVTM and CDR2 ANQGSEA. The CDR3 DNA reads TGCAGCGGCAGGGTTAGCGGAGCGGGGCACACCGGGGAGCTGTTTTTT. Translating gives CSGRVSGAGHTGELFF.

The V call is TRBV19, the J call TRBJ2-3, with D perhaps matching TRBD1 (5 bases). The germline V gene has CDR1 LNHDA and CDR2 SQIVND (reference sequence). V dropped 9 bases and J dropped 2 bases, with 9 bases sitting between them. The CDR3 consists of 12 residues. CDR3 in amino acids: CASAGHTDTQYF. The CDR3 nucleotides read TGTGCCAGCGCCGGACACACAGATACGCAGTATTTT. The whole variable domain, filled in from reference TRBV19 and TRBJ2-3, reads DGGITQSPKYLFRKEGQNVTLSCEQNLNHDAMYWYRQDPGQGLRLIYYSQIVNDFQKGDIAEGYSVSREKKESFPLTVTSAQKNPTAFYLCASAGHTDTQYFGPGTRLTVL.

The chain links TRBV7-9 to TRBJ2-6; no clear D gene. This CDR3 has 18 amino acids. V lost 1 base to trimming and J lost 0 bases, with 13 bases between them. Germline values: CDR1 SEHNR, CDR2 FQNEAQ (reference sequence). The chain's CDR3 is CASSLGQRKLSGANVLTF. For the CDR3, the DNA is TGTGCCAGCAGCTTAGGGCAGCGTAAACTCTCTGGGGCCAACGTCCTGACTTTC.

This clone was observed a handful of times. V is TRBV7-2 and J is TRBJ1-4; unclear D gene. The CDR3 is 16 residues long. CDR1 and CDR2 (germline): SGHTA, FQGNSA. V lost 1 base to trimming and J lost 8 bases, with 17 bases between them. The CDR3 protein is CASSLGFRARVEKLFF. In DNA form, the CDR3 reads TGTGCCAGCAGCTTAGGGTTTCGGGCGAGGGTCGAAAAACTGTTTTTT.

The V call is TRBV2, the J call TRBJ1-1; D unclear. The germline V and J ends were trimmed by 6 bases and 1 base, with 12 bases remaining between them. Per germline, CDR1 SNHLY and CDR2 FYNNEI. The CDR3 contains 14 residues. The CDR3 protein is CASSPTGRNTEAFF. CDR3 nucleotides: TGTGCCAGCAGCCCCACTGGGAGGAACACTGAAGCTTTCTTT.

As DNA, the CDR3 is TGTGCCAGCAGTGATAGTTTAGGTGGGGTCTGGGAGGGCTACACCTTC. Amino acids: CASSDSLGGVWEGYTF. This sequence joins TRBV2 and TRBJ1-2; D uncertain. V lost 3 bases and J 8 bases, leaving 22 bases between the germline ends. The CDR3 has 16 amino acids. From germline, CDR1 is SNHLY and CDR2 FYNNEI.

The rearrangement uses TRBV7-3 and TRBJ2-5, with D unresolved. The CDR3 runs to 14 residues. Germline CDR1 SGHTA, CDR2 FQGTGA. The V end lost 5 bases, the J end lost 7 bases, and 17 bases lay between the germline ends. The CDR3 nucleotides are TGTGCCAGCAGCACCGGGTCCTCCGTAGGGACCCAGTACTTC. It yields the protein CASSTGSSVGTQYF. Together with reference TRBV7-3 and TRBJ2-5, the CDR3 gives the full variable domain: GAGVSQTPSNKVTEKGKYVELRCDPISGHTALYWYRQSLGQGPEFLIYFQGTGAADDSGLPNDRFFAVRPEGSVSTLKIQRTERGDSAVYLCASSTGSSVGTQYFGPGTRLLVL.

J is TRBJ2-2 and V is TRBV4-2; 7 bases match TRBD1. The CDR3 sequence is 16 residues long. V gave up 0 bases and J gave up 4 bases; unmatched junction bases: 5. Germline CDR1 is LGHNA and CDR2 is YNFKEQ. DNA of the CDR3: TGTGCCAGCAGCCAAGAGGGGACAGCTTTCACCGGGGAGCTGTTTTTT. It encodes CASSQEGTAFTGELFF.

This chain uses TRBV10-2 with TRBJ2-3, with 7 bases matching TRBD2. The CDR3 runs 14 residues. The J segment lost 3 bases and the V segment lost 6 bases, leaving 6 bases of the junction unmatched. Germline lookup yields CDR1 WSHSY and CDR2 SAAADI. The CDR3 region has the DNA TGCGCCAGCAGCCCAGCGGGAAGGACAGATACGCAGTATTTT. Amino acid sequence: CASSPAGRTDTQYF.

This rearrangement joins TRBV6-1 to TRBJ1-5; D is uncertain. There are 14 residues in the CDR3. The germline V gene encodes CDR1 MNHNS and CDR2 SASEGT. Trimming stripped 0 bases from V and 2 bases from J, with 5 bases between. CDR3 coding DNA: TGTGCCAGCAGTGAAGCCGGGGGCAATCAGCCCCAGCATTTT. The encoded protein is CASSEAGGNQPQHF.

V usage is TRBV29-1 and J usage is TRBJ2-5; D gene uncertain. The germline V gene encodes CDR1 SQVTM and CDR2 ANQGSEA. The CDR3 is made up of 11 amino acids. The V end was cut by 5 bases, the J end by 5 bases, with 9 bases between. CDR3 sequence: CSVSKTETQYF. The CDR3 DNA reads as TGCAGCGTTAGCAAAACGGAGACCCAGTACTTC.

The rearrangement links TRBV12-2 to TRBJ2-7; TRBD2 is the table's D call, not checked against the DNA. TRBV12-2 is noted as a pseudogene. This CDR3 contains 14 residues. The CDR3 sequence: CASRYLAGGPKQYF. The CDR3 DNA sequence: TGTGCAAGTCGCTACCTGGCGGGGGGGCCGAAGCAGTACTTC.

The CDR3 loop reads CASSLASSAGGGYTF. CDR3 DNA sequence: TGTGCCAGCAGCTTGGCGAGCTCGGCAGGGGGTGGCTACACCTTC. The chain combines TRBV7-2 with TRBJ1-2; 7 bases fit TRBD1. With V trimmed by 3 bases and J by 7 bases, 11 bases remained unmatched. From germline, CDR1 is SGHTA and CDR2 FQGNSA. This CDR3 region has 15 residues.

The rearrangement uses TRBV19 and TRBJ1-3; 9 bases line up with TRBD1. The CDR3 runs to 14 residues. Per germline, CDR1 LNHDA and CDR2 SQIVND (reference sequence). The junction had 7 bases not matched to a gene; V was cut back by 9 bases and J by 4 bases. CDR3 amino acids: CASRPGQGGNTIYF. The CDR3 DNA reads TGTGCCAGCCGGCCGGGACAGGGAGGAAACACCATATATTTT.

The rearrangement joins TRBV5-6 to TRBJ2-2; maybe TRBD2 (5 bases). Trimming pared 4 bases from V and 0 bases from J, leaving 16 bases between. The V gene's germline CDR1 is SGHDT and CDR2 YYEEEE. This CDR3 is 17 amino acids long. CDR3 bases: TGTGCCAGCAGCACCAAGGAAGGAGGACCGAACACCGGGGAGCTGTTTTTT. This codes for CASSTKEGGPNTGELFF.

The V and J genes are TRBV27 and TRBJ1-5; perhaps TRBD1 as D (6 bases). There are 15 residues in the CDR3. Germline lookup yields CDR1 MNHEY and CDR2 SMNVEV (reference sequence). V was shortened by 4 bases and J by 1 base, with 11 bases between the two germline ends. CDR3 sequence (DNA): TGTGCCAGCAGTTCTTCAGGGGAAAGCAATCAGCCCCAGCATTTT. Amino acid sequence: CASSSSGESNQPQHF.

This sequence joins TRBV27 and TRBJ2-3; TRBD2 is a possible D gene (5 bases). V was shortened by 5 bases and J by 3 bases, with 12 bases between the two germline ends. Per the germline V gene, CDR1 is MNHEY and CDR2 is SMNVEV (reference sequence). The CDR3 totals 14 residues. The CDR3 DNA is TGTGCCAGCAGTCCGAGAGGGCTGACAGATACGCAGTATTTT. It translates to CASSPRGLTDTQYF.